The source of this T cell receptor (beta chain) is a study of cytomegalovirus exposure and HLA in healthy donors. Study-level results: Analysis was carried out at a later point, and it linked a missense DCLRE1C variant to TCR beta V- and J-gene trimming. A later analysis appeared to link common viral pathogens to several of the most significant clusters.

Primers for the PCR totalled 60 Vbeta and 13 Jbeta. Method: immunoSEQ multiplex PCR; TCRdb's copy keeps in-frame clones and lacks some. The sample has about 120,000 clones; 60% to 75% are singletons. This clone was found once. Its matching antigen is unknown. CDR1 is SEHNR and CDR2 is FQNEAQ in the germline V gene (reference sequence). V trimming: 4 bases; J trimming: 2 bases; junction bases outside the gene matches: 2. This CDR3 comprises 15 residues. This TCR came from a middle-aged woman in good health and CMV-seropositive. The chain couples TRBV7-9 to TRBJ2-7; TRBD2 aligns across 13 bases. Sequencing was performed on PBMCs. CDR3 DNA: TGTGCCAGCAGCTCCGGACTAGCGGGGGCCTACGAGCAGTACTTC. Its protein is CASSSGLAGAYEQYF.